The 16 T cell receptor beta chains reported below all come from one sample, sequenced in a study of CD8+CD57+ T cells in acquired aplastic anemia. Both TCR beta VDJ combination and CDR3 sequence profiling were carried out. Genomic DNA was the template for this profiling. TCRdb processed the reads anew with MiXCR; each CDR3 protein has one entry. There are some 410,000 distinct CDR3 sequences in the sample; 65% to 80% occur only once, and 4% lies in the top ten. Sequencing was carried out using sorted CD4+, CD8+, or CD8+CD57+ T cells (not recorded which) from PBMCs. These receptor sequences come from a human donor in good health, serving as a control.

The genes are TRBV20-1 and TRBJ1-2; D possibly corresponds to TRBD1 (6 bases). V shed 6 bases and J shed 6 bases, with 17 bases lying between them. CDR1 is DFQATT and CDR2 is SNEGSKA in the germline V gene (reference sequence). This CDR3 comprises 13 residues. In DNA, the CDR3 is TGCAGTGCGAGTACAGGGTTTCGAAATGGCTACACCTTC. It yields the protein CSASTGFRNGYTF.

This clonotype has ten or more counts. V gene TRBV6-6 combines with J gene TRBJ1-2, with D maybe TRBD1 (5 bases). This CDR3 region has 12 residues. V was clipped by 7 bases and J by 8 bases, with 14 bases between them. Germline CDR1 is MNHNY and CDR2 is SVGAGI (reference sequence). The CDR3 region is CASTRQGGGYTF. CDR3 nucleotides: TGTGCCAGCACCCGGCAGGGAGGCGGCTACACCTTC.

Concerning this clonotype: It is likely a read error, because the conserved phenylalanine at the end of the CDR3 is missing. The DNA is omitted, as the CDR3 cannot be located on it reliably, and the CDR3 follows TCRdb's listing. This chain links TRBV7-9 with TRBJ2-1. Ends included, the CDR3 has 11 residues. In germline, CDR1 is SEHNR, CDR2 FQNEAQ (reference sequence). The CDR3 spells CASSFYNEQIY.

This chain uses TRBV19 with TRBJ1-2; D remains ambiguous. The germline gives CDR1 LNHDA, CDR2 SQIVND (reference sequence). This CDR3 region has 13 residues. V lost 6 bases to trimming and J lost 9 bases, with 17 bases between them. The CDR3 sequence is CASRPRRADSYTF. CDR3 DNA: TGTGCCAGTAGGCCCCGTCGGGCAGATAGCTACACCTTC.

This chain uses TRBV6-2 or TRBV6-3 with TRBJ1-5; D uncertain. The V gene lost 6 bases and the J gene lost 6 bases, with 12 bases spanning the gap. Looked up from germline, CDR1 is MNHEY and CDR2 is SVGEGT. This CDR3 spans 13 amino acids. CDR3 nucleotide sequence: TGTGCCAGCAGATCGGCAGGTAGTCAGCCCCAGCATTTT. It encodes CASRSAGSQPQHF.

This chain links TRBV29-1 with TRBJ2-1; no clear D. This CDR3 is 10 amino acids long. Deletions cut 7 bases from V and 6 bases from J, with 7 bases between. Germline CDR1 reads SQVTM; CDR2 reads ANQGSEA. The CDR3 region is CSGKVNEQFF. CDR3 bases: TGCAGCGGAAAGGTCAATGAGCAGTTCTTC.

The chain employs TRBV9 and TRBJ2-7; TRBD1 aligns across 9 bases. The CDR3 spans 15 residues. With V trimmed by 3 bases and J by 5 bases, 9 bases remained unmatched. Germline assignment: CDR1 SGDLS and CDR2 YYNGEE. The CDR3 DNA reads as TGTGCCAGCAGCGCCAGTGGGACAGGGTCCCACGAGCAGTACTTC. Its translation: CASSASGTGSHEQYF.

On this clonotype itself: The junction does not match germline at one end; this may be a read error. CDR3 protein: CTSSALAGASDTQYF. The CDR3 bases are TGTACCAGCAGTGCCCTAGCGGGGGCGAGTGATACGCAGTATTTT. The rearrangement links TRBV25-1 to TRBJ2-3; TRBD2 matches 10 bases. The CDR3 contains 15 residues. Germline V CDR1 and CDR2: MGHDK, SYGVNS.

With respect to this clonotype: This likely comes from a read error, as the CDR3 has no conserved phenylalanine or tryptophan at its end. The DNA is left out, because the CDR3 cannot be placed on it with certainty; the CDR3 is given as TCRdb lists it. This chain uses TRBV7-2 with TRBJ1-2; TRBD1 is the table's D call, not checked against the DNA. The CDR3 is 13 amino acids long, termini counted. Germline V gene sequence: CDR1 SGHTA, CDR2 FQGNSA. CDR3 in amino acids: CASSPSDGDRGDI.

This chain joins TRBV7-3 and TRBJ1-1, with a possible D match to TRBD1 (5 bases). Trimming took off 1 base at V and 1 base at J, with 16 bases between the two ends. CDR1 is SGHTA, CDR2 FQGTGA, per germline. The CDR3 is 17 amino acids. CDR3 in DNA: TGTGCCAGCAGCTTAAGGGGGGGGGGTAAGTGGAACACTGAAGCTTTCTTT. It encodes CASSLRGGGKWNTEAFF.

This chain connects TRBV29-1 to TRBJ2-7, with 8 nucleotides matching TRBD2. The CDR3 is 12 amino acids. Germline trimming cut 5 bases from V and 5 bases from J; bases unmatched to any gene: 5. Looked up from germline, CDR1 is SQVTM and CDR2 is ANQGSEA. The CDR3 nucleotides read TGCAGCGTTTCGGGAGGGGACCACGAGCAGTACTTC. This codes for CSVSGGDHEQYF.

The chain carries TRBV6-1 and TRBJ2-3; 11 bases agree with TRBD1. CDR3 length: 14 residues. Trimming at V came to 5 bases and at J to 5 bases, leaving 3 bases not matched to a gene. Germline CDR1 MNHNS, CDR2 SASEGT. CDR3 loop: CASSRTGGVDTQYF. In DNA, the CDR3 is TGTGCCAGCAGTCGGACAGGGGGCGTAGATACGCAGTATTTT.

This clonotype was seen at least ten times. The V gene is TRBV5-1, the J gene TRBJ1-1, with D maybe TRBD1 (6 bases). V was cut by 2 bases and J by 4 bases, with 9 bases left in between. There are 13 residues in the CDR3. Germline V gene sequence: CDR1 SGHRS, CDR2 YFSETQ. CDR3 sequence (DNA): TGCGCCAGCAGCTTACAGGGCTCCACTGAAGCTTTCTTT. It encodes CASSLQGSTEAFF.

This chain uses TRBV19 with TRBJ1-5, with D perhaps matching TRBD1 (5 bases). The CDR3 loop spans 15 amino acids. Germline CDR1 reads LNHDA; CDR2 reads SQIVND (reference sequence). Deletions cut 4 bases from V and 3 bases from J, with 13 bases between. The CDR3 sequence: CASSTSGRDNQPQHF. The CDR3 coding sequence is TGTGCCAGTAGTACCTCGGGACGGGACAATCAGCCCCAGCATTTT.

This clonotype has ten or more counts. The genes are TRBV11-2 and TRBJ1-4; D remains unclear. The CDR3 has 15 residues. V lost 5 bases, J lost 0 bases, and 10 bases lay in between. Germline V CDR1 and CDR2: SGHAT, FQNNGV. The CDR3 reads CASSPQSATNEKLFF. DNA for the CDR3: TGTGCCAGCAGCCCCCAGAGTGCAACTAATGAAAAACTGTTTTTT. Based on the CDR3 plus reference TRBV11-2 and TRBJ1-4, the full variable domain is EAGVAQSPRYKIIEKRQSVAFWCNPISGHATLYWYQQILGQGPKLLIQFQNNGVVDDSQLPKDRFSAERLKGVDSTLKIQPAKLEDSAVYLCASSPQSATNEKLFFGSGTQLSVL.

The chain employs TRBV6-1 and TRBJ2-5; either TRBD1 or TRBD2 may supply D (5 bases each). The CDR3 sequence is 16 residues long. V lost 2 bases and J lost 5, with 18 bases in between. Germline assignment: CDR1 MNHNS and CDR2 SASEGT. The CDR3 bases are TGTGCCAGCAGTGAAATGTGGGACGGAGCCGGGGAGACCCAGTACTTC. It specifies CASSEMWDGAGETQYF.